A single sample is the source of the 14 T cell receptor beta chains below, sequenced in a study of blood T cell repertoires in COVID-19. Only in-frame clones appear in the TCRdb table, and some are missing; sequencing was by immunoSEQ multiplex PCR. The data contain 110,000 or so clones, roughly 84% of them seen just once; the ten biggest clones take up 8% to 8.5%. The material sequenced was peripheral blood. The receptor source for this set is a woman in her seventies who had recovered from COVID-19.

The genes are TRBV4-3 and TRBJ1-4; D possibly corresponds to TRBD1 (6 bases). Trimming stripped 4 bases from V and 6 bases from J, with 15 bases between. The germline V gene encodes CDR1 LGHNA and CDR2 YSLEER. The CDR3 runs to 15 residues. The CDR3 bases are TGCGCCAGCAGCCGATTGACAGGCAATTATGAAAAACTGTTTTTT. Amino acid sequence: CASSRLTGNYEKLFF.

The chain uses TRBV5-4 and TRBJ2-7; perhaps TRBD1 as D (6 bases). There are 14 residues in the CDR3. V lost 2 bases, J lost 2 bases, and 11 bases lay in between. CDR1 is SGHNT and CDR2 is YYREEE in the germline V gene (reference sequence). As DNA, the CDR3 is TGTGCCAGCAGCTTTTACGCAGGGGCCTACGAGCAGTACTTC. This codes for CASSFYAGAYEQYF.

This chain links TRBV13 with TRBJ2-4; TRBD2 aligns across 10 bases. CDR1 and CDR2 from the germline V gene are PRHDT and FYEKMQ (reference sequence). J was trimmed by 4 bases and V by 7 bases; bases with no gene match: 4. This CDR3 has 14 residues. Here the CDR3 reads CASTLAGAKNIQYF. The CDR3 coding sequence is TGTGCCAGCACCCTAGCGGGGGCAAAAAACATTCAGTACTTC.

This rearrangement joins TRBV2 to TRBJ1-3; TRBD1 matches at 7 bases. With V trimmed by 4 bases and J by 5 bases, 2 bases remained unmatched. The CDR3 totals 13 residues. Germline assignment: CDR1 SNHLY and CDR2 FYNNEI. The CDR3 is CASSGQGRNTIYF. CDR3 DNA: TGTGCCAGCAGTGGACAGGGTAGAAACACCATATATTTT.

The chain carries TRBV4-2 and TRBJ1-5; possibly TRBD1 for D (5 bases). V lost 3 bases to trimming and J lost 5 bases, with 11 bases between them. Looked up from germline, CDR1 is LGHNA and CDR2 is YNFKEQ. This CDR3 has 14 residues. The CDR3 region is CASSQRGLDQPQHF. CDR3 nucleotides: TGTGCCAGCAGCCAGCGGGGGTTAGATCAGCCCCAGCATTTT.

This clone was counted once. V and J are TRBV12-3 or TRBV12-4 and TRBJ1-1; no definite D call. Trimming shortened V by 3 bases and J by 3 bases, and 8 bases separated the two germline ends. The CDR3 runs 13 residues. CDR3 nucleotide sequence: TGTGCCAGCAGTTTTCTAGAGTACACTGAAGCTTTCTTT. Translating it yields CASSFLEYTEAFF.

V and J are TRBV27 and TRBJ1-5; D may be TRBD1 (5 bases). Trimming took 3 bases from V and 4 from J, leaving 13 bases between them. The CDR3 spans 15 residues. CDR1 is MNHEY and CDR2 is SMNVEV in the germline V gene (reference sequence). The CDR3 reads CASSLFRARNQPQHF. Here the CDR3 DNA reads TGTGCCAGCAGTTTGTTCAGGGCCAGAAATCAGCCCCAGCATTTT.

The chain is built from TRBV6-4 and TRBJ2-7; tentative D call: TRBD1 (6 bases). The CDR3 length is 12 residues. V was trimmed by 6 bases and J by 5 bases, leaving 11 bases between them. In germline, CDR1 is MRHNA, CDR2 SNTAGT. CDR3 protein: CASRTQGNEQYF. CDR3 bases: TGTGCCAGCAGGACGCAGGGGAACGAGCAGTACTTC.

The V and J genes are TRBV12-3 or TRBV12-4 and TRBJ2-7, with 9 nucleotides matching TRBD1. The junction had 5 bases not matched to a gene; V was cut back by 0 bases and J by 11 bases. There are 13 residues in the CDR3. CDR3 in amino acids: CASSLAGQGGKYF. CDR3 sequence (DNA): TGTGCCAGCAGTTTAGCGGGACAGGGAGGGAAGTACTTC.

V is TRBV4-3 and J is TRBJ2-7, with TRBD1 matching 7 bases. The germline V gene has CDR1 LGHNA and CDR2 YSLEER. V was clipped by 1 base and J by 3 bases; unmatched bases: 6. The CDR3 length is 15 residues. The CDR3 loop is CASSQGGTAIYEQYF. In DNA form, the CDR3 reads TGCGCCAGCAGCCAAGGGGGGACAGCCATCTACGAGCAGTACTTC.

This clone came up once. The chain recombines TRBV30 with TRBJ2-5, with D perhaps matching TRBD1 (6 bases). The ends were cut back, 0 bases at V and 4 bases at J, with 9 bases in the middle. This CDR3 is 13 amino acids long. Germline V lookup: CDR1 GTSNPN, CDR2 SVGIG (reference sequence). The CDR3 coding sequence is TGTGCCTGGAGTGTAAACAGGGCAGAGACCCAGTACTTC. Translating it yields CAWSVNRAETQYF.

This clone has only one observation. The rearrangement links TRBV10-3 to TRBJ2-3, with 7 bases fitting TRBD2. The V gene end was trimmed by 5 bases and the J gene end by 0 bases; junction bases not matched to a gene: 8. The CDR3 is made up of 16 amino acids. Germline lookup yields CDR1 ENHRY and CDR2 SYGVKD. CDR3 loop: CAISQRDRASTDTQYF. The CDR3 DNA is TGTGCCATCAGTCAGCGGGACCGAGCTAGCACAGATACGCAGTATTTT.

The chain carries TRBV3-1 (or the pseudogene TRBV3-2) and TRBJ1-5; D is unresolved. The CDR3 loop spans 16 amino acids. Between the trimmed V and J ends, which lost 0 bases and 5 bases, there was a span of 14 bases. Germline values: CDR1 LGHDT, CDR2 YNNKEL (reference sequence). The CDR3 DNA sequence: TGTGCCAGCAGCCAAGACGCGGTCGACCCAGATCAGCCCCAGCATTTT. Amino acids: CASSQDAVDPDQPQHF.

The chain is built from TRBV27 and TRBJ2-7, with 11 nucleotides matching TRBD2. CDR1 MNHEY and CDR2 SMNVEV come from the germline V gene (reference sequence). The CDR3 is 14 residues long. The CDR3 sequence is CAMGGVAGGYEQYF. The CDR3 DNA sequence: TGTGCGATGGGAGGGGTAGCGGGAGGGTACGAGCAGTACTTC.